Below, one T cell receptor (beta chain) is given with its context. The target antigen is unknown. Trimming took 5 bases from V and 7 from J; bases not matched to a gene: 11. CDR1 and CDR2 (germline): SEHNR, FQNEAQ (reference sequence). The CDR3 contains 15 residues. Terminally differentiated effector memory CD45RA+ cells were excluded from the naive CD8 cells, which were CD45RO-negative and positively selected for CCR7. The sample is drawn from a study of shared clonotypes between healthy human individuals. Study-level results: Clonotype sharing among donors likely depends on sequencing depth.

Assay: immunoSEQ multiplex PCR; the TCRdb copy retains only in-frame clones and omits some. Of about 870,000 clones in the sample, over 90% were seen once. This TCR derives from a young man in good health. The specimen was naive CD8+ T cells sorted from blood. The gene calls are TRBV7-9 and TRBJ1-1, with TRBD1 matching over 9 bases. The CDR3 region is CASSDAGQGTVEAFF. The CDR3 DNA reads as TGTGCCAGCAGCGACGCGGGACAGGGAACGGTTGAAGCTTTCTTT.